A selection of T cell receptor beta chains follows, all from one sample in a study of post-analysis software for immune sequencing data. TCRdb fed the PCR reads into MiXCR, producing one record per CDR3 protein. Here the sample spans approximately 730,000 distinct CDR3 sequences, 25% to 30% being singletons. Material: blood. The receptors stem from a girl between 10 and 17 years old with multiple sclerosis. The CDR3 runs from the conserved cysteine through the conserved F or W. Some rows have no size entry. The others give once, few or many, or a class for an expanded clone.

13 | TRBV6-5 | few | CASSTLPGNIQYF
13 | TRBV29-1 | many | CSVVLGQGTGYTF
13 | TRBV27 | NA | CASSGAGMYGYTF
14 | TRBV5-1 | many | CASSPRDVAYEQYF
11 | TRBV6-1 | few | CASRGGSPLHF
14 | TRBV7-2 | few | CASSPHTGLGEQFF
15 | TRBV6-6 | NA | CASSGSGAGANVLTF
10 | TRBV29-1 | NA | CSAGLETQYF
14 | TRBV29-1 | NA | CSAGSLPSTDTQYF
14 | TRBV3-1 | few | CASSQGRQGGRQFF
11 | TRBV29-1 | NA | CSGARGYEQYF
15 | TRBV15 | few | CATSGWGGGSYEQYF
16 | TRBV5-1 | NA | CASSFVLGQGGNEQFF
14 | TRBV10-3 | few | CAISVPGRGGGYTF
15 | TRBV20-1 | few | CSATTSGRSADTQYF
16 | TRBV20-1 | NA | CSAPLWAGGGTDTQYF
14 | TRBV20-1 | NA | CSAADREGNQPQHF
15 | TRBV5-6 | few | CASSLDTAPGGGYTF
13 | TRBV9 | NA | CAGSVQSINEQFF
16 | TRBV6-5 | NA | CASSYGSGGLGSPLHF
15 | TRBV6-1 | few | CASSDIGNPTTEAFF
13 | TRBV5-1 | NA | CASSAGTNTEAFF
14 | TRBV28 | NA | CASSEGSWRDEQFF
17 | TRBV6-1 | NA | CASSRGQGSSYNSPLHF
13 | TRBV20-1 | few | CSARGGQSGEQYF
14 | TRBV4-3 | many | CASSPSRGLETQYF
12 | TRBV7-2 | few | CASSLAFGSQYF
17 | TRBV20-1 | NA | CSANSGGMVFGDYEQYF
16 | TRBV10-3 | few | CAISPGQGALGYGYTF
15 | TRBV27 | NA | CASSPNFGQGYEQYF
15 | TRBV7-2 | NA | CASSLQGPGANVLTF
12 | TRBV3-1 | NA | CASSQGSGGQFF
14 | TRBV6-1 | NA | CASSGASIYNEQFF
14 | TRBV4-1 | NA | CASSLTGARDEQFF
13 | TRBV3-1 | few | CASLGQGLASYTF
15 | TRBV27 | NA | CASSLSRGWNTEAFF
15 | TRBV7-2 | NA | CASSLLRVPVHEQFF
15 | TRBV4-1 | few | CASSLYAGSNQPQHF
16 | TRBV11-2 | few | CASSLDRQGMYNEQFF
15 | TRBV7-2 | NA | CASSLASRAGDTQYF
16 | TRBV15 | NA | CATSREQGISNQPQHF
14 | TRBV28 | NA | CASTTLGDNSPLHF
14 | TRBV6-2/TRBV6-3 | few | CASSYGGGLSEQYF
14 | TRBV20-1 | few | CSAREDGRAYEQYF
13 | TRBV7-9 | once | CASSPVTGEKLFF
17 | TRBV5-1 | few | CASSRPGTSGERGIQYF
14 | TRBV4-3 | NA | CASSPGLAIDEQYF
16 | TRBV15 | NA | CATSIRLAGGVDTQYF
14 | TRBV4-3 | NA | CASSQRQGGTEAFF
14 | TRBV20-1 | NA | CSAKSGRARNEQFF
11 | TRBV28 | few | CASSQWDTQYF
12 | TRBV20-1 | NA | CSARDLGDGYTF
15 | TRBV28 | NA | CASSTKLDASYEQYF
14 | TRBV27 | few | CASRRHRVQETQYF
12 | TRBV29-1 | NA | CSAGEYTGELFF
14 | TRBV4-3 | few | CAGKTRGPQETQYF
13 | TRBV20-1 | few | CSASRGSDTEAFF